These 31 T cell receptor beta chains share one sample of origin, sequenced in a study of T cell responses to AZD1222 COVID-19 vaccine. Profiled with immunoSEQ multiplex PCR; TCRdb holds only in-frame clones, not every one. Among around 140,000 clones, over 75% were seen once, and the ten largest hold roughly 7.2%. Sequencing used peripheral blood, obtained on day 0 of AZD1222 vaccination. Receptors originate from an adult in good health.

This chain uses TRBV7-2 with TRBJ2-3, with D perhaps TRBD1 (5 bases). V was shortened by 3 bases and J by 3 bases, with 7 bases between the two germline ends. The CDR3 spans 13 residues. Germline V gene lookup returns CDR1 SGHTA and CDR2 FQGNSA. CDR3 DNA sequence: TGTGCCAGCAGCTTCAGGGAAACAGATACGCAGTATTTT. Translated, it gives CASSFRETDTQYF.

J is TRBJ1-1 and V is TRBV19; the match to TRBD1 covers 7 bases. This CDR3 region has 14 residues. Trimming removed 7 bases from V and 3 bases from J; junction bases left unmatched: 8. Germline assignment: CDR1 LNHDA and CDR2 SQIVND (reference sequence). The CDR3 DNA follows: TGTGCCAGTACTTCCGGTACAGGGGACACTGAAGCTTTCTTT. Encoded protein: CASTSGTGDTEAFF.

This clone is medium-sized. This sample also contains other DNA sequences that code for the same CDR3. The chain joins TRBV6-4 to TRBJ2-2; 9 bases fit TRBD2. The CDR3 covers 15 residues. Losses at the gene ends were 3 bases for V and 1 base for J; bases not matched to a gene: 0. CDR1 and CDR2 (germline): MRHNA, SNTAGT. The CDR3 loop reads CASSELAGNTGELFF. CDR3 bases: TGTGCCAGCAGTGAACTAGCGGGGAACACCGGGGAGCTGTTTTTT.

This clone was found once. V and J are TRBV19 and TRBJ1-1, with TRBD1 matching over 10 bases. The CDR3 covers 17 residues. Germline V gene sequence: CDR1 LNHDA, CDR2 SQIVND (reference sequence). The trim removed 4 bases at V and 0 bases at J, leaving 8 bases unmatched. The CDR3 coding sequence is TGTGCCAGTAGTAACCGCGGGACAGGGGAAATGAACACTGAAGCTTTCTTT. It is translated as CASSNRGTGEMNTEAFF.

J is TRBJ2-7 and V is TRBV6-5, with D unresolved. From germline, CDR1 is MNHEY and CDR2 SVGAGI. The CDR3 sequence is 11 residues long. Trimming took 6 bases from V and 7 from J, leaving 10 bases between them. CDR3 region: CASRYLLEQYF. The CDR3 DNA follows: TGTGCCAGCAGATATCTTCTGGAGCAGTACTTC.

This rearrangement joins TRBV28 to TRBJ2-1; the match to TRBD2 covers 7 bases. Germline lookup yields CDR1 MDHEN and CDR2 SYDVKM. Unmatched junction bases numbered 8, after V lost 5 bases and J lost 4 bases. The CDR3 totals 15 residues. In DNA, the CDR3 is TGTGCCAGCAGTCCCTCCAGCGGGGCTTACAATGAGCAGTTCTTC. It translates to CASSPSSGAYNEQFF.

The CDR3 reads CASSLGQFERLGNQPQHF. CDR3 sequence (DNA): TGTGCCAGCAGTTTAGGCCAATTCGAAAGGTTAGGCAATCAGCCCCAGCATTTT. The gene calls are TRBV28 and TRBJ1-5; D is ambiguous. The germline V and J ends were trimmed by 2 bases and 2 bases, with 19 bases remaining between them. The germline CDR1 and CDR2 sequences are MDHEN and SYDVKM. CDR3 size: 18 residues.

The chain uses TRBV28 and TRBJ1-1, with D possibly TRBD1 on 5 matching bases. The CDR3 loop spans 14 amino acids. Trimming took 3 bases from V and 5 from J, leaving 13 bases between them. In germline, CDR1 is MDHEN, CDR2 SYDVKM. CDR3 DNA: TGTGCCAGCAGTTTTCGACCGGGGGATACTGAAGCTTTCTTT. Translation: CASSFRPGDTEAFF.

The chain joins TRBV7-9 to TRBJ1-2, with D hard to call. Trimming took off 2 bases at V and 5 bases at J, with 9 bases between the two ends. The germline gives CDR1 SEHNR, CDR2 FQNEAQ (reference sequence). The length of the CDR3 is 13 residues. The CDR3 DNA follows: TGTGCCAGCAGCTTATCGGGATCATATGGCTACACCTTC. Its translation is CASSLSGSYGYTF.

This chain joins TRBV14 and TRBJ2-1; D perhaps matches TRBD2 (6 bases). V lost 1 base and J 0 bases, leaving 10 bases between the germline ends. The CDR3 length is 16 residues. The germline V gene encodes CDR1 SGHDN and CDR2 FVKESK. CDR3 region: CASSQVRGSSYNEQFF. CDR3 sequence (DNA): TGTGCCAGCAGCCAAGTGCGGGGTAGCTCCTACAATGAGCAGTTCTTC.

This clone was seen only a few times. The chain carries TRBV28 and TRBJ1-6; D possibly corresponds to TRBD1 (6 bases). The CDR3 is made up of 15 amino acids. The germline gives CDR1 MDHEN, CDR2 SYDVKM. The V gene lost 3 bases and the J gene lost 6 bases, with 12 bases spanning the gap. CDR3 in DNA: TGTGCCAGCAGTTTGGTAACAGGGAGTAATTCACCCCTCCACTTT. Protein sequence: CASSLVTGSNSPLHF.

The chain carries TRBV7-9 and TRBJ2-2, with 7 positions matching TRBD1. V lost 7 bases, J lost 6 bases, and 11 bases stayed unmatched. Germline CDR1 and CDR2: SEHNR and FQNEAQ (reference sequence). CDR3 size: 15 residues. CDR3 in DNA: TGTGCCAGCACCGGCTACAGGGGTATCGCCGGGGAGCTGTTTTTT. Translating it yields CASTGYRGIAGELFF.

The chain uses TRBV7-8 and TRBJ1-5; tentatively, D is TRBD1 (6 bases). Trimming took off 2 bases at V and 0 bases at J, with 8 bases between the two ends. The CDR3 covers 15 residues. The germline V gene has CDR1 SGHVS and CDR2 FQNEAQ. The CDR3 protein is CASSLIQGSNQPQHF. The CDR3 nucleotides are TGTGCCAGCAGCTTAATACAGGGTAGCAATCAGCCCCAGCATTTT.

The chain is built from TRBV7-8 and TRBJ1-5; D is unresolved. The CDR3 runs to 15 residues. The V gene's germline CDR1 is SGHVS and CDR2 FQNEAQ. V shed 5 bases and J shed 5 bases, with 16 bases lying between them. The CDR3 sequence is CASSTGPRAYQPQHF. CDR3 bases: TGTGCCAGCAGCACGGGCCCGAGGGCTTATCAGCCCCAGCATTTT.

This chain connects TRBV9 to TRBJ2-3; unclear D gene. The CDR3 length is 15 residues. Trimming took 0 bases from V and 2 from J, leaving 10 bases between them. From germline, CDR1 is SGDLS and CDR2 YYNGEE. CDR3 DNA: TGTGCCAGCAGCGTAGTTGGGGATTTCACAGATACGCAGTATTTT. Translating it yields CASSVVGDFTDTQYF.

This clone was recorded only once. The chain carries TRBV28 and TRBJ1-4; possible D gene TRBD1, 5 bases. Germline assignment: CDR1 MDHEN and CDR2 SYDVKM. Trimming shortened V by 4 bases and J by 0 bases, and 9 bases separated the two germline ends. The CDR3 runs to 15 residues. The CDR3 sequence is CASSSAGATNEKLFF. The CDR3 DNA reads as TGTGCCAGCAGTTCCGCGGGGGCAACTAATGAAAAACTGTTTTTT.

This clone is a singleton in its sample. This rearrangement joins TRBV7-9 to TRBJ1-3; 10 nucleotides agree with TRBD1. This CDR3 spans 15 amino acids. The V gene's germline CDR1 is SEHNR and CDR2 FQNEAQ (reference sequence). Unmatched junction bases numbered 6, after V lost 4 bases and J lost 6 bases. The CDR3: CASSSPGTGENTIYF. The CDR3 DNA is TGTGCCAGCAGCTCCCCCGGGACAGGGGAAAACACCATATATTTT.

J is TRBJ2-3 and V is TRBV27, with 9 bases that match TRBD2. Germline CDR1 and CDR2: MNHEY and SMNVEV (reference sequence). The junction had 2 bases not matched to a gene; V was cut back by 4 bases and J by 0 bases. The CDR3 is 15 residues long. The CDR3 here is CASSYLAGSTDTQYF. The CDR3 nucleotides read TGTGCCAGCAGTTACCTAGCGGGAAGCACAGATACGCAGTATTTT.

The rearrangement links TRBV28 to TRBJ1-5, with no clear D. Germline V gene lookup returns CDR1 MDHEN and CDR2 SYDVKM. With 5 bases removed from V and 11 bases from J, the gap between germline ends came to 13 bases. The CDR3 runs to 12 residues. As DNA, the CDR3 is TGTGCCAGCAGTCCCCAAGTTCGGGCCCAGCATTTT. Protein sequence: CASSPQVRAQHF. Full variable domain (missing parts from reference TRBV28 and TRBJ1-5): DVKVTQSSRYLVKRTGEKVFLECVQDMDHENMFWYRQDPGLGLRLIYFSYDVKMKEKGDIPEGYSVSREKKERFSLILESASTNQTSMYLCASSPQVRAQHFGDGTRLSIL.

The chain's CDR3 is CASSQNVMIRTGWWNQPQHF. CDR3 nucleotides: TGTGCCAGCAGCCAGAACGTTATGATCCGGACAGGGTGGTGGAATCAGCCCCAGCATTTT. The J gene is TRBJ1-5, the V gene TRBV3-1 (or the pseudogene TRBV3-2), with 8 bases matching TRBD1. This CDR3 has 20 residues. Trimming cost V 3 bases and J 4 bases; bases outside gene matches: 20. The germline gives CDR1 LGHDT, CDR2 YNNKEL (reference sequence).

This chain uses TRBV29-1 with TRBJ1-2; D uncertain. The CDR3 runs 13 residues. CDR1 and CDR2 from the germline V gene are SQVTM and ANQGSEA. Between the trimmed V and J ends, which lost 4 bases and 0 bases, there was a span of 9 bases. The CDR3 DNA reads TGCAGCGTTGTCTTAGTTACTAACTATGGCTACACCTTC. Protein: CSVVLVTNYGYTF.

This sequence joins TRBV28 and TRBJ2-7, with a possible D match to TRBD2 (6 bases). The CDR3 runs 15 residues. Germline values: CDR1 MDHEN, CDR2 SYDVKM. V was clipped by 3 bases and J by 7 bases, with 19 bases between them. CDR3 DNA: TGTGCCAGCAGTTTCGGGGAGGTACCAGGATGGGAGCAGTACTTC. It yields the protein CASSFGEVPGWEQYF.

This chain connects TRBV4-2 to TRBJ1-6, with unresolved D. The CDR3 extends over 14 amino acids. V was shortened by 3 bases and J by 4 bases, with 7 bases between the two germline ends. Germline assignment: CDR1 LGHNA and CDR2 YNFKEQ. CDR3 DNA: TGTGCCAGCAGCCACGACACGTATAATTCACCCCTCCACTTT. Protein: CASSHDTYNSPLHF.

The gene calls are TRBV5-1 and TRBJ2-6; D perhaps matches TRBD1 (6 bases). The CDR3 has 14 residues. The germline CDR1 and CDR2 sequences are SGHRS and YFSETQ. The V and J ends lost 6 bases and 4 bases respectively, with 11 bases between them. The CDR3 is CASTSGVGANVLTF. The CDR3, as DNA: TGCGCCAGCACTTCAGGGGTAGGGGCCAACGTCCTGACTTTC.

DNA of the CDR3: TGTGCCAGCAGGCCGGACAGGGGGATACAGCCCCAGCATTTT. Amino acid sequence: CASRPDRGIQPQHF. The chain carries TRBV2 and TRBJ1-5; 10 bases are a match to TRBD1. The CDR3 runs 14 residues. The J segment lost 7 bases and the V segment lost 6 bases, leaving 6 bases of the junction unmatched. Germline CDR1 SNHLY, CDR2 FYNNEI.

The rearrangement uses TRBV14 and TRBJ1-3, with D unclear. CDR1 SGHDN and CDR2 FVKESK come from the germline V gene. This CDR3 comprises 14 residues. V lost 0 bases to trimming and J lost 4 bases, with 7 bases between them. The CDR3 loop reads CASSQEGSGNTIYF. DNA of the CDR3: TGTGCCAGCAGCCAAGAAGGATCAGGAAACACCATATATTTT. Looking up the rest from reference TRBV14 and TRBJ1-3 gives the full variable domain: EAGVTQFPSHSVIEKGQTVTLRCDPISGHDNLYWYRRVMGKEIKFLLHFVKESKQDESGMPNNRFLAERTGGTYSTLKVQPAELEDSGVYFCASSQEGSGNTIYFGEGSWLTVV.

V and J are TRBV30 and TRBJ1-2; 9 nucleotides agree with TRBD1. CDR3 size: 15 residues. Germline values: CDR1 GTSNPN, CDR2 SVGIG (reference sequence). V lost 5 bases to trimming and J lost 4 bases; unmatched junction nucleotides: 11. CDR3 DNA: TGTGCCTGGGGGGACAGGGATTGGAGCGTCTATGGCTACACCTTC. Translated: CAWGDRDWSVYGYTF.

The chain has TRBV4-3 and TRBJ2-7; possible D gene TRBD1, 5 bases. V lost 2 bases and J lost 4, with 12 bases in between. CDR1 LGHNA and CDR2 YSLEER come from the germline V gene. The CDR3 extends over 14 amino acids. The CDR3 protein is CASSQQGSGYEQYF. The DNA for the CDR3 is TGCGCCAGCAGCCAACAGGGCTCAGGTTACGAGCAGTACTTC.

The gene calls are TRBV10-1 and TRBJ2-7; D assignment may be TRBD1 or TRBD2 (5 bases each). The V end lost 2 bases, the J end lost 5 bases, and 13 bases lay between the germline ends. CDR1 WNHNN and CDR2 SYGVQD come from the germline V gene (reference sequence). CDR3 length equals 14 residues. CDR3: CASSEEGSRNEQYF. The CDR3 DNA reads TGCGCCAGCAGTGAGGAGGGGTCGAGAAACGAGCAGTACTTC.

The V and J genes are TRBV28 and TRBJ1-4; D possibly corresponds to TRBD1 (6 bases). V dropped 6 bases and J dropped 0 bases, with 14 bases sitting between them. Per germline, CDR1 MDHEN and CDR2 SYDVKM. This CDR3 comprises 16 residues. The CDR3 here is CASSYVGAPTNEKLFF. The CDR3 region has the DNA TGTGCCAGCAGCTACGTGGGGGCCCCAACTAATGAAAAACTGTTTTTT.

The rearrangement uses TRBV28 and TRBJ2-7, with D perhaps TRBD2 (5 bases). V lost 7 bases, J lost 7 bases, and 14 bases lay in between. Germline V lookup: CDR1 MDHEN, CDR2 SYDVKM. The CDR3 spans 12 residues. CDR3 region: CASNRSPGEQYF. The CDR3 DNA follows: TGTGCCAGCAATCGGAGCCCGGGAGAGCAGTACTTC. Supplemented by reference TRBV28 and TRBJ2-7, the full variable domain reads DVKVTQSSRYLVKRTGEKVFLECVQDMDHENMFWYRQDPGLGLRLIYFSYDVKMKEKGDIPEGYSVSREKKERFSLILESASTNQTSMYLCASNRSPGEQYFGPGTRLTVT.